The next 21 T cell receptor beta chains were all read from a single sample in a study of Ad26.COV2.S vaccination and SARS-CoV-2 variants. Treatment defined: 15 to 20 received Ad26.COV2.S at low or high dose, single or two shots; about 5 received placebo; per-sample allocation not given. Day 63 after the first injection of vaccine or placebo was the sampling time. The protocol was immunoSEQ multiplex PCR, while the TCRdb copy is restricted to in-frame clones and leaves out a portion. The table has hundreds of thousands of clones, around 92% seen once. This sample comprised peripheral blood, obtained in a trial of Ad26.COV2.S vaccine versus placebo. Every receptor here comes from a person between 18 and 65 years old who received the Ad26.COV2.S COVID-19 vaccine or a placebo.

This chain joins TRBV5-5 and TRBJ1-6, with D tentatively TRBD1 (5 bases). The V end was cut by 4 bases, the J end by 8 bases, with 10 bases between. The germline CDR1 and CDR2 sequences are SGHKS and YYEKEE (reference sequence). The CDR3 has 13 amino acids. The CDR3 here is CASSRDGDSPLHF. CDR3 bases: TGTGCCAGCAGCCGGGACGGCGATTCACCCCTCCACTTT.

This clone was seen only once. The gene calls are TRBV5-1 and TRBJ2-5; tentatively, D is TRBD2 (6 bases). CDR1 SGHRS and CDR2 YFSETQ come from the germline V gene. CDR3 length: 14 amino acids. Trimming cost V 4 bases and J 4 bases, with 14 bases left between them. The CDR3 region has the DNA TGCGCCAGCAGCGTGGAGGGCCCCCCAGAGACCCAGTACTTC. Its protein product is CASSVEGPPETQYF. Full variable domain (outside the CDR3, taken from reference TRBV5-1 and TRBJ2-5): KAGVTQTPRYLIKTRGQQVTLSCSPISGHRSVSWYQQTPGQGLQFLFEYFSETQRNKGNFPGRFSGRQFSNSRSEMNVSTLELGDSALYLCASSVEGPPETQYFGPGTRLLVL.

The genes are TRBV19 and TRBJ1-1, with unresolved D. Germline V gene lookup returns CDR1 LNHDA and CDR2 SQIVND (reference sequence). Trimming shortened V by 7 bases and J by 1 base, and 10 bases separated the two germline ends. This CDR3 contains 13 residues. CDR3 coding DNA: TGTGCCAGTATAATGGGATCGAACACTGAAGCTTTCTTT. Residues: CASIMGSNTEAFF.

This chain links TRBV19 with TRBJ1-5; D is undetermined. Germline values: CDR1 LNHDA, CDR2 SQIVND (reference sequence). V shed 6 bases and J shed 0 bases, with 9 bases lying between them. The CDR3 contains 14 residues. CDR3 amino acids: CASSPSYSNQPQHF. Written as DNA, the CDR3 is TGTGCCAGTAGCCCGTCATATAGCAATCAGCCCCAGCATTTT.

The rearrangement links TRBV7-2 to TRBJ2-1; 11 nucleotides line up with TRBD2. V shed 6 bases, J shed 0 bases, and the junction held 4 bases outside the gene matches. CDR1 and CDR2 (germline): SGHTA, FQGNSA. There are 16 residues in the CDR3. CDR3 region: CASRYTSGSSYNEQFF. CDR3 in DNA: TGTGCCAGCAGGTACACTAGCGGGAGCTCCTACAATGAGCAGTTCTTC.

This rearrangement joins TRBV5-4 to TRBJ2-5; 11 nucleotides match TRBD1. The germline V gene has CDR1 SGHNT and CDR2 YYREEE (reference sequence). V lost 5 bases to trimming and J lost 1 base; unmatched junction nucleotides: 10. The CDR3 totals 17 residues. The CDR3 DNA reads TGTGCCAGCAGGAGGACAGGGGGCGGACTGGTCCAAGAGACCCAGTACTTC. Its protein product is CASRRTGGGLVQETQYF.

This rearrangement joins TRBV7-9 to TRBJ2-3; no definite D call. Trimming took off 4 bases at V and 5 bases at J, with 4 bases between the two ends. This CDR3 has 11 amino acids. Germline CDR1 and CDR2: SEHNR and FQNEAQ (reference sequence). The CDR3 region has the DNA TGTGCCAGCAGCTATGAAGATACGCAGTATTTT. Translated, it gives CASSYEDTQYF.

This clone was observed a few times. The chain joins TRBV7-6 to TRBJ2-2, with TRBD1 as a possible D gene (6 bases). V lost 1 base and J lost 1, with 7 bases in between. Germline V gives CDR1 SGHVS, CDR2 FNYEAQ. The CDR3 length is 15 residues. DNA for the CDR3: TGTGCCAGCAGCTTAGACAGGGTGAACACCGGGGAGCTGTTTTTT. Translated, it gives CASSLDRVNTGELFF.

A single count supports this clone. The chain joins TRBV7-8 to TRBJ2-3; weak D call: TRBD2 (6 bases). Deletions cut 4 bases from V and 4 bases from J, with 15 bases between. The CDR3 covers 15 residues. Per the germline V gene, CDR1 is SGHVS and CDR2 is FQNEAQ. The CDR3 loop reads CASSYRLVGSDTQYF. The CDR3 DNA is TGTGCCAGCAGCTATCGACTAGTAGGGTCAGATACGCAGTATTTT. The full variable domain, rest sourced from reference TRBV7-8 and TRBJ2-3, is GAGVSQSPRYKVAKRGQDVALRCDPISGHVSLFWYQQALGQGPEFLTYFQNEAQLDKSGLPSDRFFAERPEGSVSTLKIQRTQQEDSAVYLCASSYRLVGSDTQYFGPGTRLTVL.

The genes are TRBV11-2 and TRBJ1-5, with TRBD1 matching 8 bases. The J segment lost 6 bases and the V segment lost 5 bases, leaving 6 bases of the junction unmatched. Per the germline V gene, CDR1 is SGHAT and CDR2 is FQNNGV. CDR3 size: 14 residues. In nucleotides, the CDR3 is TGTGCCAGCAGCCAGACAGGGGTTGGTCAGCCCCAGCATTTT. Its translation: CASSQTGVGQPQHF.

The chain is built from TRBV13 and TRBJ2-1; a possible D gene is TRBD2 (5 bases). Germline loops: CDR1 PRHDT, CDR2 FYEKMQ (reference sequence). The length of the CDR3 is 15 residues. Deletions cut 6 bases from V and 0 bases from J, with 12 bases between. The CDR3 sequence is CASSRERSSYNEQFF. The CDR3 coding sequence is TGTGCCAGCAGTAGGGAGCGCAGCTCCTACAATGAGCAGTTCTTC. The full variable domain, completed using reference TRBV13 and TRBJ2-1, is AAGVIQSPRHLIKEKRETATLKCYPIPRHDTVYWYQQGPGQDPQFLISFYEKMQSDKGSIPDRFSAQQFSDYHSELNMSSLELGDSALYFCASSRERSSYNEQFFGPGTRLTVL.

CDR3 sequence reads: CAWARIGDSYNEQFF. The CDR3, as DNA: TGTGCCTGGGCTCGCATCGGAGACTCCTACAATGAGCAGTTCTTC. The chain couples TRBV30 to TRBJ2-1; D gene ambiguous. Germline V lookup: CDR1 GTSNPN, CDR2 SVGIG (reference sequence). Deletions cut 5 bases from V and 0 bases from J, with 14 bases between. This CDR3 has 15 residues.

The chain carries TRBV6-6 and TRBJ2-1; unclear D gene. V lost 5 bases and J 0 bases, leaving 5 bases between the germline ends. Germline V gene data show CDR1 as MNHNY and CDR2 as SVGAGI (reference sequence). The CDR3 consists of 13 residues. CDR3 residues: CASSASSYNEQFF. CDR3 DNA sequence: TGTGCCAGCAGTGCGAGCTCCTACAATGAGCAGTTCTTC.

The chain is built from TRBV7-3 and TRBJ1-1; possibly TRBD1 for D (5 bases). V gave up 5 bases and J gave up 1 base, with 8 bases separating them. CDR3 length: 13 amino acids. Looked up from germline, CDR1 is SGHTA and CDR2 is FQGTGA. CDR3 sequence: CASSAQGNTEAFF. CDR3 bases: TGTGCCAGCAGCGCCCAGGGGAACACTGAAGCTTTCTTT. The full variable domain, completed using reference TRBV7-3 and TRBJ1-1, is GAGVSQTPSNKVTEKGKYVELRCDPISGHTALYWYRQSLGQGPEFLIYFQGTGAADDSGLPNDRFFAVRPEGSVSTLKIQRTERGDSAVYLCASSAQGNTEAFFGQGTRLTVV.

CDR3 sequence (DNA): TGTGCCTGGACAGTTGAAGCTAACTATGGCTACACCTTC. Translation gives CAWTVEANYGYTF. This chain uses TRBV30 with TRBJ1-2, with D uncertain. The V gene's germline CDR1 is GTSNPN and CDR2 SVGIG (reference sequence). This CDR3 is 13 amino acids long. With 4 bases removed from V and 0 bases from J, the gap between germline ends came to 9 bases.

The chain has TRBV5-6 and TRBJ1-4; D is undetermined. This CDR3 is built from 14 residues. Trimming cost V 0 bases and J 7 bases, with 10 bases left between them. Per germline, CDR1 SGHDT and CDR2 YYEEEE. The CDR3 DNA follows: TGTGCCAGCAGCTTGGGGTCTACGTTTGAAAAACTGTTTTTT. Its translation: CASSLGSTFEKLFF.

The chain carries TRBV18 and TRBJ1-1; D is unclear. Germline CDR1 is KGHSH and CDR2 is LQKENI. This CDR3 spans 15 amino acids. The V gene lost 1 base and the J gene lost 3 bases, with 12 bases spanning the gap. CDR3 DNA sequence: TGTGCCAGCTCACCACGCCGTTTCCTGGACACTGAAGCTTTCTTT. Amino acid sequence: CASSPRRFLDTEAFF.

This clone was counted a single time. The CDR3 here is CAGSGQETQYF. CDR3 nucleotides: TGTGCCGGTAGCGGCCAAGAGACCCAGTACTTC. V usage is TRBV2 and J usage is TRBJ2-5; D is perhaps TRBD2 (6 bases). V dropped 11 bases and J dropped 1 base, with 8 bases sitting between them. Germline assignment: CDR1 SNHLY and CDR2 FYNNEI. This CDR3 has 11 amino acids.

The chain joins TRBV5-8 to TRBJ2-5; 8 nucleotides line up with TRBD1. V gave up 0 bases and J gave up 1 base; unmatched junction bases: 2. The CDR3 has 15 residues. The germline CDR1 and CDR2 sequences are SGHTS and YDEGEE. The CDR3 sequence: CASSLEDRAQETQYF. The DNA for the CDR3 is TGTGCCAGCAGCTTGGAGGACAGGGCCCAAGAGACCCAGTACTTC.

This clone showed up just a few times. The chain uses TRBV3-1 (or the pseudogene TRBV3-2) and TRBJ2-7, with unresolved D. The germline V and J ends were trimmed by 0 bases and 5 bases, with 8 bases remaining between them. CDR1 and CDR2 (germline): LGHDT, YNNKEL (reference sequence). The CDR3 is 13 amino acids. CDR3 nucleotides: TGTGCCAGCAGCCAAGACAGGACGAACGAGCAGTACTTC. Protein: CASSQDRTNEQYF.

The rearrangement uses TRBV28 and TRBJ1-2; 7 bases agree with TRBD1. This CDR3 has 13 residues. The germline CDR1 and CDR2 sequences are MDHEN and SYDVKM. Germline trimming cut 7 bases from V and 3 bases from J; bases unmatched to any gene: 5. CDR3 coding DNA: TGTGCCAGCAATCGGGACAGCTACTATGGCTACACCTTC. Translation: CASNRDSYYGYTF.